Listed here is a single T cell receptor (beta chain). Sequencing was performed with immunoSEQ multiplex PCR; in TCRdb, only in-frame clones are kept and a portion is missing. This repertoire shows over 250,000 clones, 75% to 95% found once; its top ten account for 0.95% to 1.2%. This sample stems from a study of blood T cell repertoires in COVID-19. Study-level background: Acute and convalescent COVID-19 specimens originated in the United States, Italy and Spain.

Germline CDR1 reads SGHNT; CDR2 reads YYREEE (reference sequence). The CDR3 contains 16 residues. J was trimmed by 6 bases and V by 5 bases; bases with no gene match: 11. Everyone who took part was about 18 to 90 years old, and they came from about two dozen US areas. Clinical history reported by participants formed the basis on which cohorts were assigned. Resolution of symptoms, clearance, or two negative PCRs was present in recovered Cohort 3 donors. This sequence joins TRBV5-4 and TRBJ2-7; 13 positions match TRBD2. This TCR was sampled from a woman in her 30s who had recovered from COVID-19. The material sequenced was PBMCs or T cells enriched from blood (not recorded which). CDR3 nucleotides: TGTGCCAGCAGTCGTCTCACTAGCGGGAGGGCCATCGAGCAGTACTTC. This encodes CASSRLTSGRAIEQYF.